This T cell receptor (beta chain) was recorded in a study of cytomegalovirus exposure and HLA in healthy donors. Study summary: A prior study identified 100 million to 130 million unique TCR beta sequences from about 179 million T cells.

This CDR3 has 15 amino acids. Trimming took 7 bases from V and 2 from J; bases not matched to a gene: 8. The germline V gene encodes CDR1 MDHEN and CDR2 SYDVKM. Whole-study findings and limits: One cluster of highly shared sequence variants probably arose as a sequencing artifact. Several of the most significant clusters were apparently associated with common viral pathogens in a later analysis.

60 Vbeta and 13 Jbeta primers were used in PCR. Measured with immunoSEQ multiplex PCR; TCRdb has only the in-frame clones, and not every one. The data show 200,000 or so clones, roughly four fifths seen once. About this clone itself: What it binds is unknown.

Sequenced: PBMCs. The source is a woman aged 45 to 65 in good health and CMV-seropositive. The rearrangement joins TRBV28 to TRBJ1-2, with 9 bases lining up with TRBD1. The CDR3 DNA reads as TGTGCCAGCACCGGGACAGGGATTTTAAACTATGGCTACACCTTC. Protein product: CASTGTGILNYGYTF.